This T cell receptor (beta chain) was identified in a study of T cell repertoires in cytomegalovirus infection. The CDR3 runs to 16 residues. Germline values: CDR1 SGHVS, CDR2 FNYEAQ. Trimming stripped 2 bases from V and 0 bases from J, with 12 bases between. In TCRdb, the reads were re-called with MiXCR into one record per CDR3 protein. The profile shows 150,000 to 200,000 distinct CDR3 sequences, roughly 14% of them singletons. This clonotype showed up many times. The source is a human donor in good health (CMV status not recorded). Some clones in this sample may be carry-over from other donors' samples. The chain has TRBV7-6 and TRBJ2-3; D is perhaps TRBD1 (6 bases). Material for sequencing was PBMCs. CDR3 coding DNA: TGTGCCAGCAGCTTACCCTGGGGGCATAGCACAGATACGCAGTATTTT. Protein: CASSLPWGHSTDTQYF.